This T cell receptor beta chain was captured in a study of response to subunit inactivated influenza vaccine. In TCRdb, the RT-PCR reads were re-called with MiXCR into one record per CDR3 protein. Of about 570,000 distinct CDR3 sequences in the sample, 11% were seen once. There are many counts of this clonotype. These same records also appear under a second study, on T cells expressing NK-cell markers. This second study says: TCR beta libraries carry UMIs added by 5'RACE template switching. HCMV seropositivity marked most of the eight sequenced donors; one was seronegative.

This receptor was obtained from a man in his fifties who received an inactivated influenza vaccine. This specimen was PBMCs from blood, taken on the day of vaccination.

CDR3 sequence reads: CASTLGTANYGYTF. The CDR3 nucleotides read TGTGCCAGCACCCTGGGGACGGCGAACTATGGCTACACCTTC. V is TRBV12-3 or TRBV12-4 and J is TRBJ1-2, with D tentatively TRBD1 (5 bases). This CDR3 has 14 residues. Trimming took off 7 bases at V and 2 bases at J, with 14 bases between the two ends.